This entry lists 17 T cell receptor beta chains sequenced from one sample in a study of T cell repertoires in cytomegalovirus infection. TCRdb processed the reads anew with MiXCR; each CDR3 protein has one entry. The sample contains 300,000 or so distinct CDR3 sequences, roughly a tenth of which appear only once. Sequencing was performed on PBMCs. The receptor set was obtained from a human donor in good health (CMV status not recorded). Some clones in this sample may be carry-over from other donors' samples.

This clonotype was observed many times. V is TRBV28 and J is TRBJ1-1; a possible D gene is TRBD1 (5 bases). In germline, CDR1 is MDHEN, CDR2 SYDVKM. V was clipped by 5 bases and J by 5 bases, with 15 bases between them. The CDR3 extends over 14 amino acids. The CDR3, as DNA: TGTGCCAGCAGTCCCAGGGCCCGGGGGACTGAAGCTTTCTTT. Residues: CASSPRARGTEAFF.

This clonotype has a count of ten or more. This chain links TRBV20-1 with TRBJ1-6; 7 bases are a match to TRBD1. The CDR3 loop spans 15 amino acids. J was trimmed by 5 bases and V by 0 bases; bases with no gene match: 4. CDR1 is DFQATT and CDR2 is SNEGSKA in the germline V gene (reference sequence). The CDR3 nucleotides are TGCAGTGCTAGAGAGGGGACAGCCAATAATTCACCCCTCCACTTT. The encoded protein is CSAREGTANNSPLHF.

The table lists this clonotype with many counts. The chain has TRBV27 and TRBJ2-6; D not resolved. V lost 8 bases and J lost 0, with 11 bases in between. CDR1 is MNHEY, CDR2 SMNVEV, per germline (reference sequence). This CDR3 spans 15 amino acids. The CDR3 loop reads CASRFGFSGANVLTF. CDR3 coding DNA: TGTGCCAGCCGATTCGGGTTCTCTGGGGCCAACGTCCTGACTTTC.

This clonotype was seen ten or more times. This rearrangement joins TRBV25-1 to TRBJ2-1; D ambiguous. CDR3 size: 13 residues. Germline CDR1 reads MGHDK; CDR2 reads SYGVNS. Trimming left V 2 bases short and J 1 base short, with 3 bases between. DNA for the CDR3: TGTGCCAGCAGTGAAAAGTCCTACAATGAGCAGTTCTTC. Protein: CASSEKSYNEQFF. The full variable domain, completed using reference TRBV25-1 and TRBJ2-1, is EADIYQTPRYLVIGTGKKITLECSQTMGHDKMYWYQQDPGMELHLIHYSYGVNSTEKGDLSSESTVSRIRTEHFPLTLESARPSHTSQYLCASSEKSYNEQFFGPGTRLTVL.

This clonotype was seen repeatedly, ten times or more. The chain carries TRBV28 and TRBJ1-5; the D gene is possibly TRBD1 (6 bases). The CDR3 covers 16 residues. Germline CDR1 is MDHEN and CDR2 is SYDVKM. Trimming removed 5 bases from V and 6 bases from J, with 20 bases in between. The CDR3 bases are TGTGCCAGCAGTCTACAGGGCACCCCGGGGGCTCAGCCCCAGCATTTT. This gives the protein CASSLQGTPGAQPQHF.

This clonotype was detected many times. The chain combines TRBV10-2 with TRBJ2-1; 9 nucleotides match TRBD2. The CDR3 has 15 residues. The trim removed 8 bases at V and 6 bases at J, leaving 11 bases unmatched. Germline V gene sequence: CDR1 WSHSY, CDR2 SAAADI. The CDR3 here is CASRKVTSGSNEQFF. The CDR3 nucleotides read TGCGCCAGCCGGAAGGTGACTAGCGGCTCCAATGAGCAGTTCTTC.

This clonotype has a count of ten or more. The gene calls are TRBV6-4 and TRBJ2-7, with no clear D. This CDR3 contains 13 residues. The germline V gene has CDR1 MRHNA and CDR2 SNTAGT. Trimming left V 0 bases short and J 4 bases short, with 7 bases between. The CDR3 region is CASSDSTRYEQYF. The CDR3 DNA follows: TGTGCCAGCAGTGACTCCACTCGTTACGAGCAGTACTTC.

V usage is TRBV5-1 and J usage is TRBJ1-1, with 7 nucleotides matching TRBD1. Looked up from germline, CDR1 is SGHRS and CDR2 is YFSETQ. V shed 4 bases, J shed 0 bases, and the junction held 9 bases outside the gene matches. CDR3 length: 16 residues. The CDR3 reads CASSVHRGGMNTEAFF. The DNA for the CDR3 is TGCGCCAGCAGCGTCCACAGGGGTGGCATGAACACTGAAGCTTTCTTT.

This clonotype showed up just once. One junction end does not reproduce the germline sequence, and a read error may be involved. This sequence joins TRBV20-1 and TRBJ2-6; D possibly corresponds to TRBD1 (5 bases). Germline lookup yields CDR1 DFQATT and CDR2 SNEGSKA (reference sequence). This CDR3 is built from 14 residues. CDR3 in DNA: TGCAGTGCTACCAATCGTGCTGGGGCCAGCGTCCTGACTTTC. Its translation is CSATNRAGASVLTF.

This clonotype was detected ten times or more. This chain's CDR3 is CASSEFLRNTIYF. CDR3 DNA sequence: TGTGCCAGCAGTGAATTCCTTAGAAACACCATATATTTT. The rearrangement uses TRBV2 and TRBJ1-3; D gene unclear. Germline V gene sequence: CDR1 SNHLY, CDR2 FYNNEI. The V end lost 2 bases, the J end lost 5 bases, and 7 bases lay between the germline ends. The CDR3 loop spans 13 amino acids.

This clonotype has a count of ten or more. This sequence joins TRBV29-1 and TRBJ1-3, with D tentatively TRBD1 (6 bases). The CDR3 is 13 amino acids. CDR1 SQVTM and CDR2 ANQGSEA come from the germline V gene. Deletions cut 5 bases from V and 4 bases from J, with 12 bases between. The CDR3 spells CSVSGGSGNTIYF. CDR3 DNA: TGCAGCGTTTCTGGGGGCTCGGGAAACACCATATATTTT.

V usage is TRBV20-1 and J usage is TRBJ1-1; D is undetermined. V lost 4 bases to trimming and J lost 1 base, with 10 bases between them. The V gene's germline CDR1 is DFQATT and CDR2 SNEGSKA (reference sequence). The CDR3 extends over 13 amino acids. As DNA, the CDR3 is TGCAGTGCTAACCGGCAGCCGAACACTGAAGCTTTCTTT. Residues: CSANRQPNTEAFF.

In regard to this clonotype: Here the CDR3 omits its conserved ending phenylalanine or tryptophan, so a read error is the likely source. This chain links TRBV20-1 with TRBJ2-5; TRBD1 matches at 9 bases. CDR1 and CDR2 (germline): DFQATT, SNEGSKA (reference sequence). The V and J ends lost 0 bases and 1 base, in that order; junction bases with no gene match: 3. The CDR3 covers 15 residues. This CDR3 is CSARDGQGIQETQYV. The CDR3 DNA reads TGCAGTGCTAGAGATGGACAGGGGATCCAAGAGACCCAGTACGTC.

Ten or more counts support this clonotype. The chain recombines TRBV9 with TRBJ2-1; no definite D call. Germline V gene sequence: CDR1 SGDLS, CDR2 YYNGEE. V shed 1 base and J shed 5 bases, with 7 bases lying between them. This CDR3 is built from 13 residues. The CDR3 region is CASSVSRNNEQFF. The DNA for the CDR3 is TGTGCCAGCAGCGTAAGCCGAAACAATGAGCAGTTCTTC.

This clonotype was found many times. This chain connects TRBV7-2 to TRBJ2-1; 12 nucleotides match TRBD2. J lost 9 bases, V lost 5 bases, and 14 bases had no gene match. This CDR3 spans 17 amino acids. Germline CDR1 SGHTA, CDR2 FQGNSA. CDR3 sequence: CASSPIIGLAGPVEQFF. The DNA for the CDR3 is TGTGCCAGCAGCCCCATCATTGGACTAGCGGGGCCCGTTGAGCAGTTCTTC. The full variable domain, completed using reference TRBV7-2 and TRBJ2-1, is GAGVSQSPSNKVTEKGKDVELRCDPISGHTALYWYRQSLGQGLEFLIYFQGNSAPDKSGLPSDRFSAERTGGSVSTLTIQRTQQEDSAVYLCASSPIIGLAGPVEQFFGPGTRLTVL.

This clonotype has just a few counts. The chain links TRBV19 to TRBJ1-2, with unresolved D. CDR3 length equals 13 residues. CDR1 LNHDA and CDR2 SQIVND come from the germline V gene (reference sequence). The V end lost 5 bases, the J end lost 4 bases, and 11 bases lay between the germline ends. CDR3 sequence (DNA): TGTGCCAGTAGTGGACCTCTACTCTATGGCTACACCTTC. Encoded protein: CASSGPLLYGYTF. Complete variable domain (other parts from reference TRBV19 and TRBJ1-2): DGGITQSPKYLFRKEGQNVTLSCEQNLNHDAMYWYRQDPGQGLRLIYYSQIVNDFQKGDIAEGYSVSREKKESFPLTVTSAQKNPTAFYLCASSGPLLYGYTFGSGTRLTVV.

In its sample, this clonotype was seen many times. The V and J genes are TRBV7-9 and TRBJ1-1, with D possibly TRBD1 on 5 matching bases. The CDR3 is made up of 13 amino acids. Trimming took off 6 bases at V and 5 bases at J, with 13 bases between the two ends. The germline CDR1 and CDR2 sequences are SEHNR and FQNEAQ (reference sequence). The CDR3 region has the DNA TGTGCCAGCAGTGCCCTGGGGGGGACTGAAGCTTTCTTT. This gives the protein CASSALGGTEAFF.